The clone carrying this TCR beta chain was observed many times. Its target is not known. Individually, cDNA molecules had unique molecular identifiers attached to them. TCRdb analysed the 5' RACE reads with MiXCR anew, one entry per CDR3 protein. Here the sample spans roughly 65,000 distinct CDR3 sequences, 9.5% to 13% being singletons. The sample is drawn from a study of early T cells in non-severe SARS-CoV-2 infection. Study-level background: Chains were unpaired, as sequencing was done on bulk RNA from unsorted whole blood. General observations from the study: Comparison of clonotypes with VDJdb favored anti-spike CD8 responses while missing private and CD4 specificities.

CDR3 length equals 14 residues. V lost 6 bases to trimming and J lost 6 bases, with 20 bases between them. The germline V gene encodes CDR1 DFQATT and CDR2 SNEGSKA (reference sequence). The sequencing input was whole blood. This TCR was recovered from an adult who was a healthcare worker with PCR-confirmed SARS-CoV-2 infection or an uninfected control (not recorded which). The J gene is TRBJ1-1, the V gene TRBV20-1; maybe TRBD1 (6 bases). CDR3 coding DNA: TGCAGTGCCGGAGTCCCGGGGGCAGAACCTGAAGCTTTCTTT. This encodes CSAGVPGAEPEAFF.